Following are 26 T cell receptor delta chains from one sample sequenced in a study of gamma-delta chains in newborns, infants, children. TCRdb re-called the reads with CATT. Altogether 9,500 to 13,000 delta-chain clones are present, 3.5% being singletons, with the ten largest covering under 9.5%. The sample was blood. These receptors were taken from a child who was a newborn, infant or young child, either healthy, febrile or measles-vaccinated (not recorded which).

In this sample, this clone turned up a few times. The V and J genes are TRDV1 and TRDJ1; the match to TRDD3 covers 12 bases. Trimming took 2 bases from V and 0 from J; bases not matched to a gene: 19. The CDR3 is made up of 22 amino acids. Germline CDR1 TSWWSYY, CDR2 QGS. The CDR3 DNA follows: TGTGCTCTTGGGGAAAATCCTTACTGGGGGATACTTAAACGCTGGAACACCGATAAACTCATCTTT. Translation: CALGENPYWGILKRWNTDKLIF.

By proportion, this clone is medium-sized. This rearrangement joins TRDV2 to TRDJ1, with TRDD3 matching over 10 bases. Germline-derived CDR1 and CDR2 are GEAIGNYY and EKD. V shed 3 bases and J 1 base; nucleotides not matched to a gene: 10. This CDR3 has 17 amino acids. The CDR3 nucleotides are TGTGCCTGTGACCCCCTCTGGGGGATAGTCGGCACCGATAAACTCATCTTT. Protein product: CACDPLWGIVGTDKLIF.

The chain carries TRDV1 and TRDJ1; a possible D gene is TRDD3 (5 bases). Germline V gene lookup returns CDR1 TSWWSYY and CDR2 QGS. V lost 8 bases, J lost 0 bases, and 19 bases lay in between. This CDR3 is built from 16 residues. The CDR3 region is CALIRDPDRYTDKLIF. The CDR3 coding sequence is TGTGCTCTTATTAGGGATCCAGACCGATACACCGATAAACTCATCTTT.

This clone was detected only a few times. This may be a read error: a much more frequent sequence differs by one nucleotide. V is TRDV2 and J is TRDJ1; 7 bases agree with TRDD3. The length of the CDR3 is 19 residues. Germline V gene lookup returns CDR1 GEAIGNYY and CDR2 EKD. CDR3 in amino acids: CARDTVLGRREQFGDKLIF. CDR3 coding DNA: TGTGCCCGTGACACAGTACTGGGGCGACGGGAGCAATTTGGCGATAAACTCATCTTT.

The rearrangement links TRDV2 to TRDJ3, with TRDD3 as a possible D gene (6 bases). The CDR3 loop spans 21 amino acids. V was trimmed by 0 bases and J by 0 bases, leaving 20 bases between them. Looked up from germline, CDR1 is GEAIGNYY and CDR2 is EKD. DNA for the CDR3: TGTGCCTGTGACACCGTAGAGGAGGGATATAAAAGCTCCTGGGACACCCGACAGATGTTTTTC. Protein sequence: CACDTVEEGYKSSWDTRQMFF.

The J gene is TRDJ1, the V gene TRDV1; 7 bases fit TRDD3. The CDR3 totals 14 residues. Germline trimming cut 5 bases from V and 7 bases from J; bases unmatched to any gene: 10. Germline lookup yields CDR1 TSWWSYY and CDR2 QGS. The CDR3 loop is CALGTRGIWGKLIF. CDR3 coding DNA: TGTGCTCTTGGGACCAGGGGGATCTGGGGTAAACTCATCTTT.

This clone was detected only a few times. V is TRDV2 and J is TRDJ1; D is uncertain. The V gene's germline CDR1 is GEAIGNYY and CDR2 EKD. The CDR3 extends over 17 amino acids. Deletions cut 1 base from V and 0 bases from J, with 17 bases between. The CDR3 region is CACDTVAIIQYTDKLIF. The CDR3 DNA reads as TGTGCCTGTGACACGGTGGCGATTATTCAATACACCGATAAACTCATCTTT.

This clone was counted between two and nine times. Other DNA sequences in the same sample also yield this CDR3. This chain connects TRDV3 to TRDJ1; D possibly uses TRDD2 or TRDD3 (5 bases each). CDR3 size: 19 residues. V lost 2 bases and J 5 bases, leaving 33 bases between the germline ends. Germline CDR1 reads TVYSNPD; CDR2 reads GDNSRS (reference sequence). CDR3 residues: CAFAIHLLRDGWASDKLIF. The CDR3 DNA reads as TGTGCCTTTGCCATACACCTCCTTCGGGACGGCTGGGCCTCGGATAAACTCATCTTT.

The genes are TRDV3 and TRDJ1, with 11 bases identical to TRDD3. CDR1 and CDR2 from the germline V gene are TVYSNPD and GDNSRS (reference sequence). The CDR3 covers 17 residues. With V trimmed by 4 bases and J by 0 bases, 13 bases remained unmatched. The CDR3 reads CASRDWGIVEYTDKLIF. The CDR3 coding sequence is TGTGCCTCCCGTGACTGGGGGATAGTGGAGTACACCGATAAACTCATCTTT.

In this sample, this clone turned up a few times. The V gene is TRDV2, the J gene TRDJ1; 9 bases line up with TRDD3. This CDR3 has 16 residues. J was trimmed by 1 base and V by 2 bases; bases with no gene match: 7. Germline V gives CDR1 GEAIGNYY, CDR2 EKD. The DNA of the CDR3 is TGTGCCTGTGACAGATTACTGGGGGACAGCACCGATAAACTCATCTTT. This translates into CACDRLLGDSTDKLIF.

The V call is TRDV1, the J call TRDJ1; 9 positions agree with TRDD3. Germline-derived CDR1 and CDR2 are TSWWSYY and QGS. V gave up 2 bases and J gave up 0 bases; unmatched junction bases: 10. CDR3 length equals 18 residues. CDR3 DNA sequence: TGTGCTCTTGGGGAAACATATGGGGATACGCGATACACCGATAAACTCATCTTT. Its protein product is CALGETYGDTRYTDKLIF.

This clone has just a few counts. This chain uses TRDV1 with TRDJ2; 11 bases map to TRDD3. CDR1 is TSWWSYY, CDR2 QGS, per germline. This CDR3 spans 20 amino acids. V shed 4 bases and J 5 bases; nucleotides not matched to a gene: 18. For the CDR3, the DNA is TGTGCTCTTGGGGTGATTGCATACTGGGGGATATGTATGGGCACAGCACAACTCTTCTTT. It yields the protein CALGVIAYWGICMGTAQLFF.

As concerns this clone: A clone one base away is much larger, so this may be a read error. The rearrangement links TRDV2 to TRDJ1; 11 bases align to TRDD3. Germline trimming cut 2 bases from V and 6 bases from J; bases unmatched to any gene: 31. From germline, CDR1 is GEAIGNYY and CDR2 EKD. This CDR3 spans 23 amino acids. CDR3: CACDIGGLRVLGDKEAKANKLIF. The CDR3 DNA reads as TGTGCCTGTGACATCGGAGGATTAAGGGTACTGGGGGATAAAGAGGCGAAAGCTAATAAACTCATCTTT.

The V call is TRDV1, the J call TRDJ2; TRDD3 matches 7 bases. Trimming at V came to 2 bases and at J to 5 bases, leaving 17 bases not matched to a gene. CDR3 length: 19 amino acids. Germline V lookup: CDR1 TSWWSYY, CDR2 QGS. The CDR3 DNA is TGTGCTCTTGGGGAAGTTTTGGGGGACGTCGCCACAGTAACAGCACAACTCTTCTTT. Translated, it gives CALGEVLGDVATVTAQLFF.

Concerning this clone: One end of the junction varies from germline; a read error may be responsible. Within the sample, other DNA sequences also encode this same CDR3. The genes are TRDV1 and TRDJ1; 9 nucleotides agree with TRDD3. CDR1 is TSWWSYY and CDR2 is QGS in the germline V gene. The CDR3 is made up of 17 amino acids. In DNA form, the CDR3 reads TGTGCTCTTGGGGAACCTTTAGACTGGGGGACCTACGATAAGCTCATCTTT. It yields the protein CALGEPLDWGTYDKLIF.

This clone was observed a handful of times. This rearrangement joins TRDV1 to TRDJ1; D is possibly TRDD2 (6 bases). Between the trimmed V and J ends, which lost 0 bases and 0 bases, there was a span of 20 bases. Germline CDR1 reads TSWWSYY; CDR2 reads QGS. The CDR3 contains 19 residues. CDR3 DNA: TGTGCTCTTGGGGAACTCCCTTATCTCCTTCCCAAGTACACCGATAAACTCATCTTT. It yields the protein CALGELPYLLPKYTDKLIF.

CDR3 loop: CALGFGRSYGRLADKLIF. CDR3 in DNA: TGTGCTCTTGGTTTTGGGAGGTCCTACGGCCGCCTGGCCGATAAACTCATCTTT. This chain uses TRDV1 with TRDJ1; tentative D call: TRDD2 (6 bases). Looked up from germline, CDR1 is TSWWSYY and CDR2 is QGS. There are 18 residues in the CDR3. V was trimmed by 6 bases and J by 3 bases, leaving 26 bases between them.

J is TRDJ3 and V is TRDV2; tentative D call: TRDD3 (6 bases). With 5 bases removed from V and 3 bases from J, the gap between germline ends came to 16 bases. There are 17 residues in the CDR3. Germline V CDR1 and CDR2: GEAIGNYY, EKD. CDR3 in DNA: TGTGCCTGTGGCCCCTCCGGGATAGACTGGGACACCCGACAGATGTTTTTC. It specifies CACGPSGIDWDTRQMFF.

This chain uses TRDV2 with TRDJ1; 7 bases align to TRDD2. Assignment of the J gene here rests on matching the DNA to germline, because TCRdb gives none. Unmatched junction bases numbered 24, after V lost 0 bases and J lost 9 bases. Germline CDR1 GEAIGNYY, CDR2 EKD. The CDR3 runs to 19 residues. CDR3 loop: CACDTVSSPSSILEDELIF. The CDR3 DNA reads as TGTGCCTGTGACACCGTCTCGAGTCCTTCCTCGATTCTGGAGGATGAACTCATCTTT.

This clone has more than one count but fewer than ten. The chain has TRDV1 and TRDJ1, with TRDD3 as a possible D gene (6 bases). Trimming stripped 3 bases from V and 2 bases from J, with 22 bases between. Germline V gives CDR1 TSWWSYY, CDR2 QGS. The CDR3 has 18 residues. CDR3 region: CALGEVPRLGYPTDKLIF. The DNA of the CDR3 is TGTGCTCTTGGGGAGGTACCTAGGCTGGGGTATCCAACCGATAAACTCATCTTT.

Judged by abundance, this clone is medium-sized. Other DNA sequences in the same sample also yield this CDR3. The chain uses TRAV29/DV5 and TRDJ1; D remains unclear. The CDR3 runs to 16 residues. The V end was cut by 3 bases, the J end by 0 bases, with 18 bases between. The germline gives CDR1 NSMFDY, CDR2 ISSIKDK. The CDR3 nucleotides are TGTGCAGCAACGCCATTGTTCCGGAGATACACCGATAAACTCATCTTT. Its protein is CAATPLFRRYTDKLIF.

This clone was picked up a small number of times. Distinct nucleotide sequences in the sample also encode this CDR3. This chain links TRDV1 with TRDJ1; 9 bases fit TRDD3. The junction had 10 bases not matched to a gene; V was cut back by 1 base and J by 4 bases. Germline CDR1 TSWWSYY, CDR2 QGS. The CDR3 contains 17 residues. For the CDR3, the DNA is TGTGCTCTTGGGGAACCTTTAGACTGGGGGACCTACGATAAACTCATCTTT. It specifies CALGEPLDWGTYDKLIF.

This chain connects TRDV1 to TRDJ1; 7 nucleotides match TRDD3. CDR1 and CDR2 (germline): TSWWSYY, QGS. V gave up 2 bases and J gave up 2 bases; unmatched junction bases: 11. The CDR3 covers 17 residues. CDR3 in amino acids: CALGEATLGDITDKLIF. CDR3 DNA: TGTGCTCTTGGGGAAGCTACCCTTGGGGATATTACCGATAAACTCATCTTT.

This clone came up a few times. This chain uses TRDV1 with TRDJ1; D call uncertain. The CDR3 totals 18 residues. Trimming took off 0 bases at V and 6 bases at J, with 23 bases between the two ends. Germline V gives CDR1 TSWWSYY, CDR2 QGS. The CDR3 here is CALGELAPGPLVLNKLIF. As DNA, the CDR3 is TGTGCTCTTGGGGAACTAGCTCCGGGACCACTAGTACTTAATAAACTCATCTTT.

The genes are TRDV1 and TRDJ1, with TRDD3 identical over 8 bases. CDR1 and CDR2 (germline): TSWWSYY, QGS. The ends lost 4 bases at V and 5 bases at J; junction bases unmatched: 21. This CDR3 is 19 amino acids long. The CDR3 nucleotides read TGTGCTCTTGGGGCTAGGGGTCCCTTCTACTGGGGGTCACGGGATAAACTCATCTTT. Protein sequence: CALGARGPFYWGSRDKLIF.

The gene calls are TRDV2 and TRDJ1, with 12 positions matching TRDD3. After removal of 3 bases from V and 0 bases from J, the junction contained 7 bases not matched to a gene. The length of the CDR3 is 17 residues. The germline CDR1 and CDR2 sequences are GEAIGNYY and EKD. In DNA, the CDR3 is TGTGCCTGTGACGATCTACTGGGGGATACACACACCGATAAACTCATCTTT. Amino acid sequence: CACDDLLGDTHTDKLIF.